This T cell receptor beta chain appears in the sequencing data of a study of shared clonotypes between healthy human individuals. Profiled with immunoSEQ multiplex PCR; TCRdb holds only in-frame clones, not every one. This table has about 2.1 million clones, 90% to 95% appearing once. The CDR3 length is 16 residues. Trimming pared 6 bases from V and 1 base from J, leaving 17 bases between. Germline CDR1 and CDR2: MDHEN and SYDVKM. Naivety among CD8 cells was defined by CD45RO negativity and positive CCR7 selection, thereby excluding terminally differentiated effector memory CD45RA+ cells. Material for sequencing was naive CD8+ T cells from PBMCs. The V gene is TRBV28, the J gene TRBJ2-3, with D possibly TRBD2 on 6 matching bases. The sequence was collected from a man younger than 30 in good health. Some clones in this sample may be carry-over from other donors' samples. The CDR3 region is CASSTPREQGTDTQYF. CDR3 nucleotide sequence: TGTGCCAGCAGCACACCTCGGGAGCAGGGCACAGATACGCAGTATTTT.